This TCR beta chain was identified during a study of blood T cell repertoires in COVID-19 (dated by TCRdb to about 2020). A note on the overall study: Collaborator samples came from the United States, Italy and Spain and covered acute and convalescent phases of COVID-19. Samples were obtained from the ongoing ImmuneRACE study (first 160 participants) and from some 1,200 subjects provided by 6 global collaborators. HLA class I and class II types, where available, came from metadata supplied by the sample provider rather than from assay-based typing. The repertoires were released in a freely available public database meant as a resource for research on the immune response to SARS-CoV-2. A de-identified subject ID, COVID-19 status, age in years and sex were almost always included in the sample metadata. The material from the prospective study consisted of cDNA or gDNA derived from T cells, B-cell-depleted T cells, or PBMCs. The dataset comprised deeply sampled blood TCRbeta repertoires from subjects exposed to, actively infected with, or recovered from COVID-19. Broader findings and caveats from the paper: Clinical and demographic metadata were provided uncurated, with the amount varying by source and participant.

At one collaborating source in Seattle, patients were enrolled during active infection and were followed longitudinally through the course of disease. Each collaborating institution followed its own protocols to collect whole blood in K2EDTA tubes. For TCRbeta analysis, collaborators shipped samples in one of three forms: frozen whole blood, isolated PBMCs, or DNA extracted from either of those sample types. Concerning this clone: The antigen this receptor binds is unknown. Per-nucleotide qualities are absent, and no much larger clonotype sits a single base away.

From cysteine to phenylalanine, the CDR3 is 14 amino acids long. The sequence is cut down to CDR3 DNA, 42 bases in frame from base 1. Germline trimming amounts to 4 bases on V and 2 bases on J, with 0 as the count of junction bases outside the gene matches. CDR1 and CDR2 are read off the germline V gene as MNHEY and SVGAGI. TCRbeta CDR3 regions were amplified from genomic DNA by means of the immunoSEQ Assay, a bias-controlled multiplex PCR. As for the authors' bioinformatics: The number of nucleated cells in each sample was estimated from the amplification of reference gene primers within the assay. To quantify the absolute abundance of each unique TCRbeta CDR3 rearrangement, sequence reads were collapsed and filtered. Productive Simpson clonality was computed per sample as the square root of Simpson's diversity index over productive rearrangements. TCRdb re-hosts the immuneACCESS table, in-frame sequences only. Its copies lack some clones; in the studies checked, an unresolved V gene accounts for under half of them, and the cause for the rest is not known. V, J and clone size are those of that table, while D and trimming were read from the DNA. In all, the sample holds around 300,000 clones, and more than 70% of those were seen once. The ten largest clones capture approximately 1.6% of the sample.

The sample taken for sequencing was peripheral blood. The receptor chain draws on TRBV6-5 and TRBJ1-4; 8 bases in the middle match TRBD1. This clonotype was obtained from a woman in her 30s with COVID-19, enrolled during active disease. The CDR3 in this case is CASSSGGTNEKLFF. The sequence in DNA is TGTGCCAGCAGTTCAGGGGGCACTAATGAAAAACTGTTTTTT.